These 20 T cell receptor beta chains came from one sample sequenced in a study of post-analysis software for immune sequencing data. General study findings and limits: Several TRBV segments (TRBV5-6, TRBV5-1 and TRBV20-1 among them) occurred more frequently in patients than in controls.

Their specific antigens are unknown. The authors incorporated unique molecular identifiers into the TCR beta cDNA libraries. Using its own MiXCR run on the PCR reads, TCRdb lists one record per CDR3 protein. This table has some 190,000 distinct CDR3 sequences, 25% to 30% appearing once. Sample: blood. Receptor source: a girl between 2 and 17 years old with multiple sclerosis.

The table lists this clonotype with a few counts. The chain combines TRBV5-1 with TRBJ2-4, with TRBD2 matching over 8 bases. CDR1 is SGHRS, CDR2 YFSETQ, per germline. Trimming at V came to 1 base and at J to 5 bases, leaving 5 bases not matched to a gene. CDR3 length: 15 residues. Written as DNA, the CDR3 is TGCGCCAGCAGCTTGTCGGGGGGGCCGGAAAACATTCAGTACTTC. The encoded protein is CASSLSGGPENIQYF. The whole variable domain, remainder taken from reference TRBV5-1 and TRBJ2-4, is KAGVTQTPRYLIKTRGQQVTLSCSPISGHRSVSWYQQTPGQGLQFLFEYFSETQRNKGNFPGRFSGRQFSNSRSEMNVSTLELGDSALYLCASSLSGGPENIQYFGAGTRLSVL.

Worth noting for this clonotype: Possible read error: a much larger clone is one base away. V usage is TRBV7-9 and J usage is TRBJ2-3; D unclear. Germline loops: CDR1 SEHNR, CDR2 FQNEAQ (reference sequence). Trimming cost V 6 bases and J 0 bases, with 7 bases left between them. This CDR3 is built from 13 residues. The CDR3 sequence is CASRAISTDTQYF. CDR3 nucleotide sequence: TGTGCCAGCAGGGCTATTAGCACAGATACGCAGTATTTT.

The chain is built from TRBV12-3 or TRBV12-4 and TRBJ2-3, with 7 bases fitting TRBD2. V dropped 10 bases and J dropped 8; count of bases not matched to a gene: 6. This CDR3 has 11 amino acids. The CDR3 here is CAIGSGGTQYF. Here the CDR3 DNA reads TGTGCCATCGGATCGGGAGGTACGCAGTATTTT.

This clonotype showed up just a few times. The DNA is omitted, as the CDR3 cannot be located on it reliably, and the CDR3 follows TCRdb's listing. The V call is TRBV28, the J call TRBJ2-7; TRBD1 is the table's D call, not checked against the DNA. The length of the CDR3 is 15 amino acids, counting both ends. Germline V gene sequence: CDR1 MDHEN, CDR2 SYDVKM. This CDR3 reads CASSSSGQGTYEQYF.

This clonotype was seen ten or more times. V is TRBV28 and J is TRBJ2-5, with 8 bases matching TRBD1. V lost 3 bases to trimming and J lost 4 bases; unmatched junction nucleotides: 13. The CDR3 loop spans 17 amino acids. Germline CDR1 reads MDHEN; CDR2 reads SYDVKM. The CDR3 DNA follows: TGTGCCAGCAGTTTTTACCAGGGGGCAGGAATCGGAGAGACCCAGTACTTC. Residues: CASSFYQGAGIGETQYF. Drawing the rest from reference TRBV28 and TRBJ2-5, the complete variable domain is DVKVTQSSRYLVKRTGEKVFLECVQDMDHENMFWYRQDPGLGLRLIYFSYDVKMKEKGDIPEGYSVSREKKERFSLILESASTNQTSMYLCASSFYQGAGIGETQYFGPGTRLLVL.

To note about this clonotype: This may be a read error, as it is one base from a much larger clone. The rearrangement uses TRBV29-1 and TRBJ2-5; D is uncertain. The J call may not be correct, given that the DNA end is closer to TRBJ2-7. Germline-derived CDR1 and CDR2 are SQVTM and ANQGSEA. The CDR3 extends over 12 amino acids. The CDR3 sequence: CSVGDGSCEQYF. The CDR3 DNA is TGCAGCGTTGGAGACGGATCCTGCGAGCAGTACTTC.

This clonotype showed up many times. The rearrangement uses TRBV6-5 and TRBJ2-1; D is unresolved. The CDR3 spans 13 residues. The ends were cut back, 0 bases at V and 8 bases at J, with 8 bases in the middle. Germline values: CDR1 MNHEY, CDR2 SVGAGI. As DNA, the CDR3 is TGTGCCAGCAGTTACTCGAGCTATCATGAGCAGTTCTTC. This codes for CASSYSSYHEQFF.

CDR3 amino acids: CASSSGPGAVNYGYTF. For the CDR3, the DNA is TGCGCCAGCAGCTCCGGTCCAGGGGCGGTTAACTATGGCTACACCTTC. The J gene is TRBJ1-2, the V gene TRBV5-1; TRBD1 is a possible D gene (6 bases). This CDR3 region has 16 residues. Germline CDR1 is SGHRS and CDR2 is YFSETQ. The V and J ends lost 3 bases and 1 base respectively, with 16 bases between them.

This clonotype was counted a few times. The chain joins TRBV19 to TRBJ1-2; D remains ambiguous. The V and J ends lost 10 bases and 7 bases respectively, with 28 bases between them. Germline CDR1 reads LNHDA; CDR2 reads SQIVND (reference sequence). The CDR3 has 16 residues. The CDR3 here is CATSSPQTGLFGGYTF. The CDR3, as DNA: TGTGCCACCTCGTCACCCCAGACGGGATTATTTGGTGGCTACACCTTC.

There are a few counts of this clonotype. V gene TRBV28 combines with J gene TRBJ1-4; D gene uncertain. V was trimmed by 7 bases and J by 3 bases, leaving 9 bases between them. Looked up from germline, CDR1 is MDHEN and CDR2 is SYDVKM. The CDR3 runs 13 residues. Written as DNA, the CDR3 is TGTGCCAGCACCGGGCCATCTAATGAAAAACTGTTTTTT. This gives the protein CASTGPSNEKLFF. Together with reference TRBV28 and TRBJ1-4, the CDR3 gives the full variable domain: DVKVTQSSRYLVKRTGEKVFLECVQDMDHENMFWYRQDPGLGLRLIYFSYDVKMKEKGDIPEGYSVSREKKERFSLILESASTNQTSMYLCASTGPSNEKLFFGSGTQLSVL.

The chain is built from TRBV15 and TRBJ2-1; TRBD2 aligns across 8 bases. The junction had 7 bases not matched to a gene; V was cut back by 3 bases and J by 9 bases. Germline V gene sequence: CDR1 LNHNV, CDR2 YYDKDF (reference sequence). The CDR3 covers 14 residues. The CDR3 region is CATSSGGLAGEQFF. DNA of the CDR3: TGTGCCACCAGCAGTGGAGGACTAGCCGGTGAGCAGTTCTTC. The entire variable domain, with the rest obtained from reference TRBV15 and TRBJ2-1, is as follows: DAMVIQNPRYQVTQFGKPVTLSCSQTLNHNVMYWYQQKSSQAPKLLFHYYDKDFNNEADTPDNFQSRRPNTSFCFLDIRSPGLGDTAMYLCATSSGGLAGEQFFGPGTRLTVL.

This clonotype was observed a few times. This may be a read error: a much more frequent sequence differs by one nucleotide. V gene TRBV12-3 or TRBV12-4 combines with J gene TRBJ2-1; the D gene is possibly TRBD1 (5 bases). The CDR3 runs 14 residues. V gave up 3 bases and J gave up 9 bases, with 15 bases separating them. In DNA, the CDR3 is TGTGCCAGCAGTTTCCGGGCAGGGCCCCGTGAGCAGTTCTTC. It is translated as CASSFRAGPREQFF.

Details on this clonotype: This could be a read error, since a much larger clone is one nucleotide away. This chain uses TRBV29-1 with TRBJ2-5; either TRBD1 or TRBD2 may fit D (5 bases each). The CDR3 is 13 amino acids. Germline values: CDR1 SQVTM, CDR2 ANQGSEA. Trimming left V 5 bases short and J 11 bases short, with 21 bases between. CDR3 in DNA: TGCAGCGTTAGCGGACACCGGAACAATGAGCAGTACTTC. This gives the protein CSVSGHRNNEQYF.

This clonotype was detected many times. This chain uses TRBV6-5 with TRBJ2-3; no clear D. Trimming pared 6 bases from V and 4 bases from J, leaving 5 bases between. This CDR3 has 11 residues. Germline assignment: CDR1 MNHEY and CDR2 SVGAGI. The CDR3 protein is CASSRADTQYF. Here the CDR3 DNA reads TGTGCCAGCAGCCGCGCAGATACGCAGTATTTT.

This clonotype showed up many times. The J gene is TRBJ1-2, the V gene TRBV20-1, with D tentatively TRBD1 (6 bases). The CDR3 has 12 amino acids. V was shortened by 3 bases and J by 7 bases, with 12 bases between the two germline ends. Germline V gene sequence: CDR1 DFQATT, CDR2 SNEGSKA (reference sequence). CDR3 DNA: TGCAGTGCTAGTCCTCAGGGGCCTGGCTACACCTTC. It specifies CSASPQGPGYTF.

The table lists this clonotype with many counts. The V and J genes are TRBV12-3 or TRBV12-4 and TRBJ2-5, with D possibly being TRBD1 (6 bases). This CDR3 is built from 15 residues. V gave up 8 bases and J gave up 4 bases, with 20 bases separating them. The CDR3 DNA follows: TGTGCCAGCGGCAACCGAAACAGGGTCGCAGAGACCCAGTACTTC. Translation: CASGNRNRVAETQYF.

The rearrangement uses TRBV20-1 and TRBJ1-2, with unresolved D. The CDR3 runs to 13 residues. Trimming left V 5 bases short and J 9 bases short, with 19 bases between. Germline V gene lookup returns CDR1 DFQATT and CDR2 SNEGSKA (reference sequence). Here the CDR3 DNA reads TGCAGTGCTGCCAAGGACGGATCTATGCGCTACACCTTC. It yields the protein CSAAKDGSMRYTF.

This clonotype occurred a few times. This rearrangement joins TRBV28 to TRBJ2-7; TRBD1 matches at 8 bases. The CDR3 loop spans 14 amino acids. The germline gives CDR1 MDHEN, CDR2 SYDVKM. After removal of 7 bases from V and 0 bases from J, the junction contained 5 bases not matched to a gene. Here the CDR3 reads CASTPGTGSYEQYF. In nucleotides, the CDR3 is TGTGCCAGCACCCCAGGGACAGGCTCCTACGAGCAGTACTTC.

The V call is TRBV29-1, the J call TRBJ2-1; D is perhaps TRBD2 (6 bases). Germline-derived CDR1 and CDR2 are SQVTM and ANQGSEA. This CDR3 spans 15 amino acids. V was clipped by 8 bases and J by 3 bases, with 20 bases between them. CDR3 sequence (DNA): TGCAGCATCTCAAGCGGAGCGGACTACTACAATGAGCAGTTCTTC. Translation: CSISSGADYYNEQFF.

In its sample, this clonotype was seen many times. This rearrangement joins TRBV7-8 to TRBJ2-7; tentatively, D is TRBD2 (5 bases). This CDR3 spans 15 amino acids. With 1 base removed from V and 2 bases from J, the gap between germline ends came to 12 bases. The V gene's germline CDR1 is SGHVS and CDR2 FQNEAQ. DNA of the CDR3: TGTGCCAGCAGCTTAGAGGGTAGCGTCCCCTACGAGCAGTACTTC. Translated, it gives CASSLEGSVPYEQYF.